The TCR beta chain described here comes from a study of shared clonotypes between healthy human individuals. The overall study: Donor ages ranged 18 to 49 years: a couple of women, a few men. Each donor's CD8 memory used one plate, CD8 naive two, each CD4 subset three. Study conclusions and caveats: Shared clonotypes across all four donors exceeded non-shared ones in generation probability. What limited the represented genetic and exposure-history diversity was the small number of donors.

Regarding this clone: Its antigen is still unknown.

Generated by immunoSEQ multiplex PCR, the TCRdb table keeps only in-frame clones and is missing some. The sample has around 1.4 million clones, about 98.5% seen once. Germline lookup yields CDR1 SGHRS and CDR2 YFSETQ. This CDR3 is 19 amino acids long. V lost 1 base and J lost 2, with 23 bases in between. This sequence originates from a man under 40 in good health. This sequence joins TRBV5-1 and TRBJ2-3; possibly TRBD1 for D (6 bases). Specimen: naive CD4+ T cells sorted from blood. Subset here: CD45RA+ positively selected. DNA for the CDR3: TGCGCCAGCAGCTTGCTTGGGGGCGGACACACACCCACCACAGATACGCAGTATTTT. It codes for CASSLLGGGHTPTTDTQYF.